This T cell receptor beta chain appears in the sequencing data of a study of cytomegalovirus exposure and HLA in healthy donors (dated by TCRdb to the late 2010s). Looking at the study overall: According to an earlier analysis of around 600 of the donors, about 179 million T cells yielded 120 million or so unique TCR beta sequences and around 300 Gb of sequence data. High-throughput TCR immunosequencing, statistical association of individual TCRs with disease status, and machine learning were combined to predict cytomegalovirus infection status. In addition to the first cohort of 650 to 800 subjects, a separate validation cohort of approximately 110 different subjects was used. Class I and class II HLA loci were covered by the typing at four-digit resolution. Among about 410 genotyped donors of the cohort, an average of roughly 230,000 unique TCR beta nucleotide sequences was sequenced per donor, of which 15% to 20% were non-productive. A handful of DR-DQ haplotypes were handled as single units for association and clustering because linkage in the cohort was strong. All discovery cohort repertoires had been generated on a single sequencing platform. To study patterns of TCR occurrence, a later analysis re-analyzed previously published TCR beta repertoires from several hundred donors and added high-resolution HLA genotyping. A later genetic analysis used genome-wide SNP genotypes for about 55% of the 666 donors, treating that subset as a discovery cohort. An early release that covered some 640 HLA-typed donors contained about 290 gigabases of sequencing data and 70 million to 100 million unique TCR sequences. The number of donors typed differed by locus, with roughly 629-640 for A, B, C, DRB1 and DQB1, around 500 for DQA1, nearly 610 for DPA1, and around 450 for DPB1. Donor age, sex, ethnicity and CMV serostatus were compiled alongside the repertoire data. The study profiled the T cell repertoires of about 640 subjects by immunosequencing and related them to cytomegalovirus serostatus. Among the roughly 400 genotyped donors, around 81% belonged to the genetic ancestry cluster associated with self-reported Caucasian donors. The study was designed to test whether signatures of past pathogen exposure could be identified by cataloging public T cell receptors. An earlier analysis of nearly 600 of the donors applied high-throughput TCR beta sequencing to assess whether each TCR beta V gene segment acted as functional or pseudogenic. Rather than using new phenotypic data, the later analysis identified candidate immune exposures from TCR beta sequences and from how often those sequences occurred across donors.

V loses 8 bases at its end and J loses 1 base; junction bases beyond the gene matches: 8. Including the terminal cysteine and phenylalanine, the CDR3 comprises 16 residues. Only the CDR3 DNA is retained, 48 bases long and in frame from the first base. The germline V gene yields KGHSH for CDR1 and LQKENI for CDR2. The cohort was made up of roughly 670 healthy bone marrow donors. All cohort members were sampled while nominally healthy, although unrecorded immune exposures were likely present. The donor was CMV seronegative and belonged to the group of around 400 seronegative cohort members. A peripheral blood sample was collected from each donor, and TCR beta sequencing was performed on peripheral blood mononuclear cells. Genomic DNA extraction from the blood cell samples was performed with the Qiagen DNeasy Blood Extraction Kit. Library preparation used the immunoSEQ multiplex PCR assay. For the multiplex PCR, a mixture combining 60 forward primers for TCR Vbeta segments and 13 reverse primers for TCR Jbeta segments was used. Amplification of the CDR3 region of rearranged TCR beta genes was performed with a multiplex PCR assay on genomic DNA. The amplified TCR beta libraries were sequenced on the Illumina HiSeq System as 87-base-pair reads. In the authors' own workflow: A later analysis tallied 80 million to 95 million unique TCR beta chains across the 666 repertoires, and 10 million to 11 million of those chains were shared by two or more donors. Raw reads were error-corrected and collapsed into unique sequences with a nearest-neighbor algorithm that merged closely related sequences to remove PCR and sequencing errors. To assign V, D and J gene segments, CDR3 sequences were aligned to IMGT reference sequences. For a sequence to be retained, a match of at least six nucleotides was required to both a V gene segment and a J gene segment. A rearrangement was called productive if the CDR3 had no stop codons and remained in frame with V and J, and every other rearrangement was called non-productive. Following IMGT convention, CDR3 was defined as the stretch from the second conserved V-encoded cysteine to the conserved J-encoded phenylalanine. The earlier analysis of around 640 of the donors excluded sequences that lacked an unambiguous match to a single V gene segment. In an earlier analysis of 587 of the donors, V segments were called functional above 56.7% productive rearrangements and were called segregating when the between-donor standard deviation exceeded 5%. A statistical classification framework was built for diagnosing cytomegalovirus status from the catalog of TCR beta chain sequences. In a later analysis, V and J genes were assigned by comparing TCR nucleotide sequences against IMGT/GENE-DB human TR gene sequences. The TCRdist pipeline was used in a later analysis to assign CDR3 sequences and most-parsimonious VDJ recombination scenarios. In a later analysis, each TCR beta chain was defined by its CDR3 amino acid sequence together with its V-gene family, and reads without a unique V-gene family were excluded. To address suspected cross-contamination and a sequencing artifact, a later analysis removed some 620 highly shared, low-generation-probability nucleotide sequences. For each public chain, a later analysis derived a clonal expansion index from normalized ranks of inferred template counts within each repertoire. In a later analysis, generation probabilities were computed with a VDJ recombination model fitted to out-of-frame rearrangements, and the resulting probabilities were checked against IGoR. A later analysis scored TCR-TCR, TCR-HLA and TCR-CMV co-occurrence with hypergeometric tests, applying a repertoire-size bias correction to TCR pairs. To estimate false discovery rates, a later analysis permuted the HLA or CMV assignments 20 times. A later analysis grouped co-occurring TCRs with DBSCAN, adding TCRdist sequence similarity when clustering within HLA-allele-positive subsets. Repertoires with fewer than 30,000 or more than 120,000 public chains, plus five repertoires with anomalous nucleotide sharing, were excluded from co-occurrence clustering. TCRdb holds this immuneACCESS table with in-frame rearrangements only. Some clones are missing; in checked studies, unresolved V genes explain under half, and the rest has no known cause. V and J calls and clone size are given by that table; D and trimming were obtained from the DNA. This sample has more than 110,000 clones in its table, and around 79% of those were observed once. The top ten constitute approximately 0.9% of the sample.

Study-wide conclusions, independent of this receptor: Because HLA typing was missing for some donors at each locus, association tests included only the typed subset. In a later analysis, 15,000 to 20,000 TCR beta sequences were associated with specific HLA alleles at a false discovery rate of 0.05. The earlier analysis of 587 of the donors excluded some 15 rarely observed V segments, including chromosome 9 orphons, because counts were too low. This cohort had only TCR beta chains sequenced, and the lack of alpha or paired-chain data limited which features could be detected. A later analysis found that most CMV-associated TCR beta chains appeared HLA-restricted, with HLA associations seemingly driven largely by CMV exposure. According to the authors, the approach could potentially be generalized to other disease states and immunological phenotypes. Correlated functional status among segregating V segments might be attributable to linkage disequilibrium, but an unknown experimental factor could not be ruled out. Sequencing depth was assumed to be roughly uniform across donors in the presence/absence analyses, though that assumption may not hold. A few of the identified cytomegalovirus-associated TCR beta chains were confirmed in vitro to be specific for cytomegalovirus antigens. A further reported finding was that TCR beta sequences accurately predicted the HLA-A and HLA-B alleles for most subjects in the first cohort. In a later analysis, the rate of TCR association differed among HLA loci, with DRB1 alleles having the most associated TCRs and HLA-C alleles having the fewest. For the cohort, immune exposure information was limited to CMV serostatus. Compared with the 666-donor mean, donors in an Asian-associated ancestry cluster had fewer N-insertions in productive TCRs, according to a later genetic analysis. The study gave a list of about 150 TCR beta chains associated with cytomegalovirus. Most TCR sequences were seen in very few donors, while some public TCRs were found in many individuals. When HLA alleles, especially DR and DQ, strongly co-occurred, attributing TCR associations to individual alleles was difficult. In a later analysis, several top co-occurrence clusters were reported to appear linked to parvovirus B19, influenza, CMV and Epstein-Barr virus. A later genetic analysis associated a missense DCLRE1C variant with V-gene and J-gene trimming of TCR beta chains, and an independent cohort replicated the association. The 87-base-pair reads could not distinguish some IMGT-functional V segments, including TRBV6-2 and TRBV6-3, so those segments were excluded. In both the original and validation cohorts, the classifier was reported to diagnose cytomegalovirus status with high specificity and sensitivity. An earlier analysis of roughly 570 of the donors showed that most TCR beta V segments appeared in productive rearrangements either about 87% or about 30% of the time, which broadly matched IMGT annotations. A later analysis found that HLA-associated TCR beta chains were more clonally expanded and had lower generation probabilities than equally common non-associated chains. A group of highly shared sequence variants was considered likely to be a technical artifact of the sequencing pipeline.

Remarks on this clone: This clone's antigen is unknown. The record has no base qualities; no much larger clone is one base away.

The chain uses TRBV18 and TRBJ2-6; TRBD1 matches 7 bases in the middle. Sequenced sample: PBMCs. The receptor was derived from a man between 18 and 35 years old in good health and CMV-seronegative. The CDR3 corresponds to CASTRNRGSGANVLTF. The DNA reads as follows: TGTGCCAGCACAAGGAACAGGGGATCTGGGGCCAACGTCCTGACTTTC.